This TCR beta chain was recovered during a study of breast tumors, draining lymph nodes, adjacent tissues. Study-wide findings and caveats: The lymph node origin of tumor T cells was framed as consistent with a hypothesis, not demonstrated. Tumor repertoires ranked between lymph nodes and nontumor tissue in diversity, with V and J gene preferences.

The table lists this clonotype with many counts. Its antigen is undetermined. The lymph nodes were axillary draining lymph nodes from breast cancer patients. The ends lost 0 bases at V and 3 bases at J; junction bases unmatched: 1. Germline lookup yields CDR1 WNHNN and CDR2 SYGVQD (reference sequence). CDR3 length: 17 residues. From the multiplex PCR reads, TCRdb called clonotypes with MiXCR, one entry per CDR3 protein. Among 100,000 or so distinct CDR3 sequences listed, about 20% were seen once. Sequencing used axillary lymph node tissue. The TCR originated in a female donor with breast cancer. Some clones in this sample may be carry-over from other donors' samples. The rearrangement joins TRBV10-1 to TRBJ2-5; 16 bases agree with TRBD2. The CDR3 DNA follows: TGCGCCAGCAGTGAGTCGGGGACTAGCGGGGGGGAAGAGACCCAGTACTTC. Its protein is CASSESGTSGGEETQYF.